Below, 30 T cell receptor beta chains from the same sample are listed, as sequenced in a study of shared clonotypes between healthy human individuals. Clones were sequenced by immunoSEQ multiplex PCR, and TCRdb holds only the in-frame ones, with some missing. The sample carries about 2 million clones, approximately 95% recorded once. The sequenced material came from naive CD4+ T cells sorted from blood. Indicated subset: CD45RA+ positively selected. Receptors were obtained from a man aged 18 to 30 in good health.

The chain combines TRBV4-3 with TRBJ1-1; 8 bases are a match to TRBD1. Trimming at V came to 0 bases and at J to 7 bases, leaving 7 bases not matched to a gene. In germline, CDR1 is LGHNA, CDR2 YSLEER. This CDR3 has 15 residues. CDR3 coding DNA: TGCGCCAGCAGCCAAGATCCGCAGGGGGCCGTTGAAGCTTTCTTT. It encodes CASSQDPQGAVEAFF.

The CDR3 DNA reads TGCGCCAGCAGCTTGGATGGAAATAATCAGCCCCAGCATTTT. Its translation is CASSLDGNNQPQHF. J is TRBJ1-5 and V is TRBV5-1, with D hard to call. Trimming removed 0 bases at V and 4 bases at J, with 8 bases between. The CDR3 contains 14 residues. From germline, CDR1 is SGHRS and CDR2 YFSETQ.

CDR3 in DNA: TGTGCCAGCAGCGTCTACCCGGGACTAGCGGGTGACAATGAGCAGTTCTTC. Protein: CASSVYPGLAGDNEQFF. The rearrangement links TRBV21-1 to TRBJ2-1; TRBD2, the table's D call, lacks a check against the DNA. TRBV21-1 is a listed pseudogene. The CDR3 extends over 17 amino acids.

In DNA form, the CDR3 reads TGTGCCAGCAGTCCACGGACAGGGGCCACCGAGCAGTACTTC. This gives the protein CASSPRTGATEQYF. The rearrangement uses TRBV25-1 and TRBJ2-7, with 9 bases aligning to TRBD1. Per the germline V gene, CDR1 is MGHDK and CDR2 is SYGVNS. Trimming cost V 5 bases and J 6 bases; bases outside gene matches: 8. The CDR3 has 14 amino acids.

The gene calls are TRBV2 and TRBJ2-3; 13 positions match TRBD2. The CDR3 is 18 amino acids. Trimming removed 6 bases from V and 2 bases from J; junction bases left unmatched: 11. Germline CDR1 is SNHLY and CDR2 is FYNNEI. The CDR3 reads CASRRNPGLAGVTDTQYF. The CDR3 DNA sequence: TGTGCCAGCAGACGTAACCCTGGACTAGCGGGGGTCACAGATACGCAGTATTTT.

V is TRBV9 and J is TRBJ1-3; D uncertain. This CDR3 is 14 amino acids long. Between the trimmed V and J ends, which lost 0 bases and 2 bases, there was a span of 6 bases. Germline V CDR1 and CDR2: SGDLS, YYNGEE. The chain's CDR3 is CASSVGKTGNTIYF. As DNA, the CDR3 is TGTGCCAGCAGCGTAGGAAAAACTGGAAACACCATATATTTT.

The V and J genes are TRBV15 and TRBJ1-6, with D possibly TRBD1 on 5 matching bases. V dropped 1 base and J dropped 10 bases, with 20 bases sitting between them. There are 17 residues in the CDR3. CDR1 and CDR2 from the germline V gene are LNHNV and YYDKDF (reference sequence). In DNA form, the CDR3 reads TGTGCCACCAGCAGAGGCGGTATTTGGCAGGGAAAGTCACCCCTCCACTTT. Its translation: CATSRGGIWQGKSPLHF.

This chain joins TRBV11-2 and TRBJ2-7; D is unclear. This CDR3 has 15 amino acids. With 1 base removed from V and 0 bases from J, the gap between germline ends came to 10 bases. The germline V gene encodes CDR1 SGHAT and CDR2 FQNNGV. The CDR3: CASSLAPTGSYEQYF. The CDR3 coding sequence is TGTGCCAGCAGCTTAGCTCCGACCGGCTCCTACGAGCAGTACTTC.

The chain uses TRBV28 and TRBJ1-6; 10 bases are shared with TRBD1. This CDR3 is built from 14 residues. CDR1 and CDR2 from the germline V gene are MDHEN and SYDVKM. With 6 bases clipped from V and 8 bases from J, the junction kept 4 bases outside the gene matches. The CDR3 nucleotides read TGTGCCAGCAGGGAAGGGACAGGGGATTCACCCCTCCACTTT. As protein: CASREGTGDSPLHF. Using reference TRBV28 and TRBJ1-6 for the parts outside the CDR3, the full variable domain is DVKVTQSSRYLVKRTGEKVFLECVQDMDHENMFWYRQDPGLGLRLIYFSYDVKMKEKGDIPEGYSVSREKKERFSLILESASTNQTSMYLCASREGTGDSPLHFGNGTRLTVT.

The rearrangement joins TRBV10-3 to TRBJ1-4; D is unresolved. V was cut by 10 bases and J by 7 bases, with 19 bases left in between. Germline-derived CDR1 and CDR2 are ENHRY and SYGVKD. The CDR3 covers 14 residues. Written as DNA, the CDR3 is TGTGCCACCAACGAGGGCAGGAACGGTGAAAAACTGTTTTTT. This encodes CATNEGRNGEKLFF.

V and J are TRBV30 and TRBJ2-5; no definite D call. V lost 0 bases, J lost 4 bases, and 15 bases lay in between. The CDR3 length is 15 residues. The germline CDR1 and CDR2 sequences are GTSNPN and SVGIG (reference sequence). The CDR3 region has the DNA TGTGCCTGGAGTGTAGATTGGTCCGAAGGAGAGACCCAGTACTTC. This encodes CAWSVDWSEGETQYF. Supplemented by reference TRBV30 and TRBJ2-5, the full variable domain reads SQTIHQWPATLVQPVGSPLSLECTVEGTSNPNLYWYRQAAGRGLQLLFYSVGIGQISSEVPQNLSASRPQDRQFILSSKKLLLSDSGFYLCAWSVDWSEGETQYFGPGTRLLVL.

The chain couples TRBV2 to TRBJ1-2, with D hard to call. The germline CDR1 and CDR2 sequences are SNHLY and FYNNEI. The CDR3 is 11 amino acids. Trimming left V 8 bases short and J 4 bases short, with 8 bases between. The CDR3 region has the DNA TGTGCCAGCCGGTTACTCTATGGCTACACCTTC. Protein sequence: CASRLLYGYTF.

This rearrangement joins TRBV27 to TRBJ2-2; TRBD2 agrees at 8 bases. Germline V gives CDR1 MNHEY, CDR2 SMNVEV (reference sequence). V lost 4 bases, J lost 3 bases, and 4 bases stayed unmatched. The CDR3 totals 15 residues. DNA for the CDR3: TGTGCCAGCAGTTCGATAGCGGGGTACACCGGGGAGCTGTTTTTT. This gives the protein CASSSIAGYTGELFF.

The chain couples TRBV7-2 to TRBJ2-5; D gene uncertain. The CDR3 totals 15 residues. V lost 1 base, J lost 1 base, and 10 bases lay in between. Germline assignment: CDR1 SGHTA and CDR2 FQGNSA. The CDR3 DNA sequence: TGTGCCAGCAGCTTAGGGATGTGGCGCCAAGAGACCCAGTACTTC. As protein: CASSLGMWRQETQYF.

This sequence joins TRBV4-3 and TRBJ2-2, with 7 bases fitting TRBD1. This CDR3 contains 13 residues. Germline V CDR1 and CDR2: LGHNA, YSLEER. With V trimmed by 4 bases and J by 7 bases, 3 bases remained unmatched. CDR3 region: CASSRQGYGELFF. The CDR3 nucleotides read TGCGCCAGCAGCCGACAGGGATACGGGGAGCTGTTTTTT.

The chain carries TRBV6-5 and TRBJ1-6; D not resolved. Germline CDR1 reads MNHEY; CDR2 reads SVGAGI. The ends were cut back, 0 bases at V and 4 bases at J, with 7 bases in the middle. This CDR3 is 15 amino acids long. The CDR3 DNA sequence: TGTGCCAGCAGTTACTCACAAACATATAATTCACCCCTCCACTTT. Its translation is CASSYSQTYNSPLHF.

This clone was observed a single time. This chain connects TRBV18 to TRBJ2-2; TRBD1 aligns across 7 bases. In germline, CDR1 is KGHSH, CDR2 LQKENI. CDR3 size: 15 residues. The V segment lost 0 bases and the J segment 6 bases; nucleotides outside the gene matches: 4. The CDR3 region is CASSPPGQVAGELFF. CDR3 nucleotides: TGTGCCAGCTCACCACCCGGACAGGTCGCCGGGGAGCTGTTTTTT.

This clone was detected once. The genes are TRBV7-9 and TRBJ1-6, with a weak D call TRBD1 (6 bases). The CDR3 is 14 amino acids. V lost 7 bases, J lost 10 bases, and 17 bases lay in between. Germline lookup yields CDR1 SEHNR and CDR2 FQNEAQ (reference sequence). CDR3 sequence (DNA): TGTGCCAGCACCATAGACAGGTTAATGTCACCCCTCCACTTT. Translating gives CASTIDRLMSPLHF.

The CDR3 DNA reads TGTGCCAGCACCCCGCTGGCGGGGGCCTTCACAGATACGCAGTATTTT. Its translation is CASTPLAGAFTDTQYF. The chain couples TRBV9 to TRBJ2-3, with D perhaps matching TRBD2 (7 bases). Deletions cut 6 bases from V and 2 bases from J, with 19 bases between. Germline CDR1 reads SGDLS; CDR2 reads YYNGEE. This CDR3 spans 16 amino acids.

This clone was picked up a small number of times. The CDR3, as DNA: TGTGCCAGCAGACAAGTTCACCCAAATTCCGGTTATTCACCCCTCCACTTT. This encodes CASRQVHPNSGYSPLHF. This chain uses TRBV2 with TRBJ1-6, with D hard to call. This CDR3 region has 17 residues. Trimming pared 6 bases from V and 8 bases from J, leaving 23 bases between. Germline lookup yields CDR1 SNHLY and CDR2 FYNNEI.

J is TRBJ1-2 and V is TRBV5-1; 7 bases agree with TRBD1. V was pared by 1 base and J by 6 bases, with 9 bases of the junction left unmatched. The CDR3 length is 15 residues. Looked up from germline, CDR1 is SGHRS and CDR2 is YFSETQ. CDR3 bases: TGCGCCAGCAGCTTGACCGGGACAGTAGGAAATGGCTACACCTTC. Translated, it gives CASSLTGTVGNGYTF.

This clone was seen only once. The chain carries TRBV27 and TRBJ2-3, with TRBD1 matching 8 bases. Germline assignment: CDR1 MNHEY and CDR2 SMNVEV (reference sequence). With 7 bases clipped from V and 2 bases from J, the junction kept 11 bases outside the gene matches. This CDR3 is built from 16 residues. In DNA form, the CDR3 reads TGTGCCAGCAACCTTAGACAGGGGAGGCCCACAGATACGCAGTATTTT. It translates to CASNLRQGRPTDTQYF.

A single count supports this clone. The chain employs TRBV4-3 and TRBJ2-3, with 9 bases fitting TRBD2. The CDR3 totals 14 residues. Germline lookup yields CDR1 LGHNA and CDR2 YSLEER. V trimming: 3 bases; J trimming: 2 bases; junction bases outside the gene matches: 0. The CDR3 DNA sequence: TGCGCCAGCAGCCAGGGACTAGCCACAGATACGCAGTATTTT. Translated: CASSQGLATDTQYF.

Notes on this clone: In the same sample, other DNA sequences code for this CDR3. The chain carries TRBV7-9 and TRBJ1-5, with D tentatively TRBD1 (5 bases). In germline, CDR1 is SEHNR, CDR2 FQNEAQ (reference sequence). The CDR3 has 13 amino acids. Trimming pared 7 bases from V and 0 bases from J, leaving 7 bases between. Written as DNA, the CDR3 is TGTGCCAGCACCAGGGATAGCAATCAGCCCCAGCATTTT. Protein sequence: CASTRDSNQPQHF.

The chain has TRBV25-1 and TRBJ2-1; 9 bases map to TRBD2. In germline, CDR1 is MGHDK, CDR2 SYGVNS. This CDR3 has 14 amino acids. Trimming removed 4 bases from V and 12 bases from J; junction bases left unmatched: 10. Here the CDR3 reads CASSVLLAGGGQFF. In DNA, the CDR3 is TGTGCCAGCAGTGTCTTACTAGCGGGCGGGGGGCAGTTCTTC.

This sequence joins TRBV19 and TRBJ1-1, with 9 positions matching TRBD1. Unmatched junction bases numbered 4, after V lost 4 bases and J lost 4 bases. Per germline, CDR1 LNHDA and CDR2 SQIVND (reference sequence). This CDR3 has 14 amino acids. The CDR3: CASSTRDRVTEAFF. CDR3 coding DNA: TGTGCCAGTAGTACCCGGGACAGGGTCACTGAAGCTTTCTTT.

This chain links TRBV7-2 with TRBJ1-1; perhaps TRBD1 as D (5 bases). CDR3 length: 13 amino acids. V shed 6 bases and J shed 4 bases, with 12 bases lying between them. Per the germline V gene, CDR1 is SGHTA and CDR2 is FQGNSA. CDR3 in amino acids: CASSFFGTTEAFF. CDR3 bases: TGTGCCAGCAGTTTTTTCGGGACCACTGAAGCTTTCTTT.

The rearrangement uses TRBV7-3 and TRBJ2-3; D is possibly TRBD1 (6 bases). Germline V CDR1 and CDR2: SGHTA, FQGTGA. This CDR3 comprises 15 residues. Trimming pared 5 bases from V and 0 bases from J, leaving 12 bases between. The CDR3 here is CASSLDRNSTDTQYF. The CDR3 DNA sequence: TGTGCCAGCAGCCTAGACAGGAATAGCACAGATACGCAGTATTTT.

Points on this clone: Other DNA sequences in this specimen translate into the identical CDR3. The rearrangement links TRBV6-5 to TRBJ1-5; maybe TRBD1 (5 bases). The V end lost 0 bases, the J end lost 6 bases, and 9 bases lay between the germline ends. Germline V CDR1 and CDR2: MNHEY, SVGAGI. The CDR3 is 14 residues long. The CDR3 is CASSYSGGGQPQHF. Written as DNA, the CDR3 is TGTGCCAGCAGTTACTCGGGGGGAGGTCAGCCCCAGCATTTT.

This clone was seen more than once but under ten times. The rearrangement joins TRBV6-5 to TRBJ2-7, with no clear D. V was shortened by 4 bases and J by 3 bases, with 13 bases between the two germline ends. This CDR3 contains 14 residues. Germline V gene lookup returns CDR1 MNHEY and CDR2 SVGAGI. CDR3 nucleotides: TGTGCCAGCAGTTCTGGACCGCACGACTACGAGCAGTACTTC. It codes for CASSSGPHDYEQYF.